The 5 T cell receptor beta chains given below trace back to one sample, sequenced in a study of memory CD4+ T cells and cytomegalovirus serostatus. This table comes from immunoSEQ multiplex PCR, and its TCRdb copy is limited to in-frame clones, with some not included. Of just over 25,000 clones listed, over 70% are singletons. The sort gate was single viable CD3+CD4+CD8-CD45RO+ cells for memory CD4+ T cells. Sequencing was carried out using memory CD4+ T cells from blood. Receptors originate from an adult in good health and CMV-seronegative.

The V and J genes are TRBV5-8 and TRBJ1-5, with a possible D match to TRBD1 (5 bases). With 2 bases removed from V and 7 bases from J, the gap between germline ends came to 13 bases. Germline CDR1 is SGHTS and CDR2 is YDEGEE. CDR3 length: 14 residues. The CDR3 sequence: CASSFVQGRQPQHF. The CDR3, as DNA: TGTGCCAGCAGCTTCGTCCAGGGCCGGCAGCCCCAGCATTTT.

The chain carries TRBV14 and TRBJ1-3, with 9 bases lining up with TRBD1. This CDR3 has 17 residues. Per the germline V gene, CDR1 is SGHDN and CDR2 is FVKESK. J was trimmed by 4 bases and V by 3 bases; bases with no gene match: 10. CDR3 nucleotide sequence: TGTGCCAGCAGCCACTTGCCGGGACAGGGATCCGGAAACACCATATATTTT. It is translated as CASSHLPGQGSGNTIYF.

The chain couples TRBV19 to TRBJ2-7, with D tentatively TRBD1 (5 bases). This CDR3 has 15 amino acids. With 2 bases removed from V and 9 bases from J, the gap between germline ends came to 20 bases. Per the germline V gene, CDR1 is LNHDA and CDR2 is SQIVND (reference sequence). CDR3 DNA sequence: TGTGCCAGTAGTATATCCCCCCCACTTTCTGGGGCGCAGTACTTC. This sequence encodes CASSISPPLSGAQYF.

This sequence joins TRBV18 and TRBJ2-7; D is tentatively TRBD1 or TRBD2 (5 bases each). The CDR3 spans 15 residues. V lost 4 bases and J 1 base, leaving 14 bases between the germline ends. Germline V lookup: CDR1 KGHSH, CDR2 LQKENI. CDR3 nucleotides: TGTGCCAGCTCACTTCCCGGGACGCCTTCCTACGAGCAGTACTTC. Residues: CASSLPGTPSYEQYF.

This clone was seen a single time. One end of the junction fails to match germline, which may point to a read error. CDR3 in DNA: TGCAGCGTTGCGGACGGGCTACTGGGCAATCAGCCCCAACATTTT. Encoded protein: CSVADGLLGNQPQHF. The chain has TRBV29-1 and TRBJ1-5; D gene uncertain. CDR3 length: 15 amino acids. Germline values: CDR1 SQVTM, CDR2 ANQGSEA.